Listed below are T cell receptor beta chains from one sample, sequenced in a study of shared clonotypes between healthy human individuals. The method was immunoSEQ multiplex PCR; TCRdb's version includes in-frame clones alone and lacks a portion of them. The sample consists of hundreds of thousands of clones, roughly three quarters of them appearing once. Sequencing was carried out using PBMCs. The receptors were sampled from a woman aged 40-49 years in good health. Some clones in this sample may be carry-over from other donors' samples. CDR3s include the opening cysteine and the closing phenylalanine or tryptophan. A D gene is named only where the DNA matches it firmly. Size is stated for part of the rows, as once, few or many counts, or as a class when the clone is expanded.

J: TRBJ2-1; V: TRBV29-1; size: .; D: TRBD2; DNA: TGCAGCGTGACCGGGACTAGCAATGAGCAGTTCTTC; CDR3: CSVTGTSNEQFF
J: TRBJ2-3; V: TRBV18; size: .; D: .; DNA: TGTGCCAGCTCACCAATGGGGGACACAGATACGCAGTATTTT; CDR3: CASSPMGDTDTQYF
J: TRBJ2-7; V: TRBV7-2; size: .; D: TRBD2; DNA: TGTGCCACCAGACGTTTAGGCGGGAGCTTGGTGGGCGAGCAGTACTTC; CDR3: CATRRLGGSLVGEQYF
J: TRBJ1-1; V: TRBV5-1; size: .; D: .; DNA: TGCGCCAGCAGCTTGGCCCCGGGAATGGACACTGAAGCTTTCTTT; CDR3: CASSLAPGMDTEAFF
J: TRBJ1-4; V: TRBV6-5; size: once; D: .; DNA: TGTGCCAGCAGTTACTACCCGGCAACTAATGAAAAACTGTTTTTT; CDR3: CASSYYPATNEKLFF
J: TRBJ2-7; V: TRBV19; size: .; D: .; DNA: TGTGCCAGTAGACGATCAGGGGTTTCCTACGAGCAGTACTTC; CDR3: CASRRSGVSYEQYF
J: TRBJ2-5; V: TRBV5-4; size: .; D: TRBD2; DNA: TGTGCCAGCAACCCGGGGGGGGAAGAGACCCAGTACTTC; CDR3: CASNPGGEETQYF
J: TRBJ2-5; V: TRBV7-9; size: .; D: .; DNA: TGTGCCAGCAGCTTAGACAGGGTTGGTTCTCAGTACTTC; CDR3: CASSLDRVGSQYF
J: TRBJ2-7; V: TRBV12-1; size: .; D: .; DNA: TGTGCCAGCAGCCTTGGGGCAGGGCCCTACGAGCGGTACTTC; CDR3: CASSLGAGPYERYF
J: TRBJ2-1; V: TRBV5-1; size: many; D: TRBD2; DNA: TGCGCCAGCAGCTTGGCAACTAGCGGGAGAGGCAATGAGCAGTTCTTC; CDR3: CASSLATSGRGNEQFF
J: TRBJ2-5; V: TRBV19; size: .; D: TRBD2; DNA: TGTGCCAGCGGGGCTAGCGGGAGGATTGGTGAGACCCAGTACTTC; CDR3: CASGASGRIGETQYF
J: TRBJ1-1; V: TRBV18; size: many; D: .; DNA: TGTGCCAGCTCAGTCGACGGGAACACTGAAGCTTTCTTT; CDR3: CASSVDGNTEAFF
J: TRBJ2-3; V: TRBV18; size: .; D: .; DNA: TGTGCCAGCTCACCAACCCCCGCGGAAGATACGCAGTATTTT; CDR3: CASSPTPAEDTQYF
J: TRBJ1-5; V: TRBV6-4; size: once; D: .; DNA: TGTGCCAGCAGTGCGGACGGGAATCAGCCCCAGCATTTT; CDR3: CASSADGNQPQHF
J: TRBJ1-1; V: TRBV4-2; size: .; D: .; DNA: TGTGCCAGCAGCCAAGGTTTAGGGGACACTGAAGCTTTCTTT; CDR3: CASSQGLGDTEAFF
J: TRBJ1-5; V: TRBV7-2; size: .; D: .; DNA: TGTGCCAGCAGCTTAGAAGGGGGGAGCAATCAGCCCCAGCATTTT; CDR3: CASSLEGGSNQPQHF
J: TRBJ1-1; V: TRBV5-8; size: .; D: .; DNA: TGTGCCAGCAGCTTGGGTACTGAAGCTTTCTTT; CDR3: CASSLGTEAFF
J: TRBJ2-7; V: TRBV6-5; size: .; D: .; DNA: TGTGCCAGCTCAGTCACCCAGAGCTCCTACGAGCAGTACTTC; CDR3: CASSVTQSSYEQYF
J: TRBJ2-7; V: TRBV5-1; size: .; D: TRBD1; DNA: TGCGCCAGCAGCCCGACAGGGGAGTACGAGCAGTACTTC; CDR3: CASSPTGEYEQYF
J: TRBJ1-1; V: TRBV7-2; size: few; D: TRBD1; DNA: TGTGCCAGCAGCCTACTGACAGGGGATTATACTGAAGCTTTCTTT; CDR3: CASSLLTGDYTEAFF
J: TRBJ1-4; V: TRBV19; size: .; D: TRBD1; DNA: TGTGCCAGTAGTATGAGTCGACAGGGGGAAAAACTGTTTTTT; CDR3: CASSMSRQGEKLFF